The 25 T cell receptor beta chains presented below share a single source sample, sequenced in a study of technical replicates of blood from several donors. Clones were read by immunoSEQ multiplex PCR, and TCRdb kept only the in-frame ones, dropping some. Here the sample spans more than 65,000 clones, about 91% being singletons. The sequencing sample was made of T cells isolated from PBMCs. The receptors come from a human donor in good health.

V gene TRBV18 combines with J gene TRBJ1-1; the D gene is possibly TRBD1 (5 bases). Germline lookup yields CDR1 KGHSH and CDR2 LQKENI. The V and J ends lost 3 bases and 1 base respectively, with 15 bases between them. The CDR3 loop spans 16 amino acids. The CDR3 loop reads CASSPVKFTGNTEAFF. The CDR3 DNA sequence: TGTGCCAGCTCACCGGTAAAGTTTACAGGGAACACTGAAGCTTTCTTT.

This chain uses TRBV7-6 with TRBJ2-1; 9 nucleotides line up with TRBD1. J gave up 2 bases and V 4 bases, and 12 bases lay outside the gene matches. CDR3 length: 18 amino acids. Germline V gene data show CDR1 as SGHVS and CDR2 as FNYEAQ. The CDR3 loop reads CASSSFTPGTGTYNEQFF. CDR3 coding DNA: TGTGCCAGCAGCTCATTTACTCCCGGGACAGGGACCTACAATGAGCAGTTCTTC.

The V call is TRBV19, the J call TRBJ1-5; D unclear. This CDR3 spans 15 amino acids. With 7 bases removed from V and 0 bases from J, the gap between germline ends came to 13 bases. Per the germline V gene, CDR1 is LNHDA and CDR2 is SQIVND (reference sequence). DNA of the CDR3: TGTGCCAGTATCTCAGTGTTAAATAGCAATCAGCCCCAGCATTTT. Translated, it gives CASISVLNSNQPQHF. The full variable domain, in which reference TRBV19 and TRBJ1-5 provide the parts outside the CDR3, is DGGITQSPKYLFRKEGQNVTLSCEQNLNHDAMYWYRQDPGQGLRLIYYSQIVNDFQKGDIAEGYSVSREKKESFPLTVTSAQKNPTAFYLCASISVLNSNQPQHFGDGTRLSIL.

The gene calls are TRBV2 and TRBJ2-7, with D uncertain. CDR1 and CDR2 (germline): SNHLY, FYNNEI. The CDR3 totals 13 residues. The ends were cut back, 4 bases at V and 0 bases at J, with 7 bases in the middle. The CDR3 here is CASSGASSYEQYF. CDR3 DNA sequence: TGTGCCAGCAGTGGGGCGAGCTCCTACGAGCAGTACTTC.

This chain links TRBV13 with TRBJ2-7; 7 positions match TRBD1. CDR1 and CDR2 (germline): PRHDT, FYEKMQ (reference sequence). The V gene end was trimmed by 5 bases and the J gene end by 0 bases; junction bases not matched to a gene: 4. The CDR3 loop spans 14 amino acids. The CDR3 nucleotides read TGTGCCAGCAGCCTATACAGGGGCTCCTACGAGCAGTACTTC. It encodes CASSLYRGSYEQYF.

This chain links TRBV29-1 with TRBJ2-7; 8 bases are shared with TRBD1. This CDR3 is built from 11 residues. Germline V CDR1 and CDR2: SQVTM, ANQGSEA. The trim removed 5 bases at V and 6 bases at J, leaving 3 bases unmatched. The CDR3 reads CSVHGQGEQYF. The CDR3 region has the DNA TGCAGCGTTCACGGACAGGGCGAGCAGTACTTC.

This clone was detected only a few times. The chain joins TRBV11-2 to TRBJ1-3; tentative D call: TRBD1 (6 bases). Trimming took off 3 bases at V and 2 bases at J, with 11 bases between the two ends. Germline CDR1 SGHAT, CDR2 FQNNGV. The CDR3 runs to 15 residues. CDR3 loop: CASSFGRGTGNTIYF. The CDR3 nucleotides are TGTGCCAGCAGCTTCGGGAGGGGGACTGGAAACACCATATATTTT.

The CDR3, as DNA: TGTGCCAGCAGCTTGTTGGCCCGGGAGGGCTCCTACGAGCAGTACTTC. Amino acids: CASSLLAREGSYEQYF. The gene calls are TRBV5-6 and TRBJ2-7; TRBD2 aligns across 8 bases. The V segment lost 1 base and the J segment 0 bases; nucleotides outside the gene matches: 6. CDR3 length: 16 amino acids. The germline V gene has CDR1 SGHDT and CDR2 YYEEEE.

The chain has TRBV18 and TRBJ2-7; D is ambiguous. The V gene's germline CDR1 is KGHSH and CDR2 LQKENI. The CDR3 sequence is 16 residues long. V was trimmed by 0 bases and J by 1 base, leaving 13 bases between them. The CDR3 sequence is CASSPPLRGSSYEQYF. CDR3 sequence (DNA): TGTGCCAGCTCACCACCTCTCCGTGGCAGTTCCTACGAGCAGTACTTC.

This clone was recorded only once. The chain combines TRBV6-1 with TRBJ2-7, with D perhaps TRBD2 (6 bases). Germline V gene sequence: CDR1 MNHNS, CDR2 SASEGT. Trimming took off 8 bases at V and 4 bases at J, with 21 bases between the two ends. The CDR3 consists of 15 residues. The CDR3 nucleotides read TGTGCCAGCTTAACAGGTCGGGAGATTTCTTACGAGCAGTACTTC. Protein sequence: CASLTGREISYEQYF.

The J gene is TRBJ2-1, the V gene TRBV7-9; 10 bases map to TRBD2. The V gene end was trimmed by 0 bases and the J gene end by 4 bases; junction bases not matched to a gene: 3. Germline-derived CDR1 and CDR2 are SEHNR and FQNEAQ (reference sequence). This CDR3 has 16 residues. CDR3 sequence reads: CASSLAAGGIYNEQFF. Written as DNA, the CDR3 is TGTGCCAGCAGCTTAGCAGCGGGAGGGATATACAATGAGCAGTTCTTC.

The chain joins TRBV7-9 to TRBJ2-5, with 11 bases identical to TRBD2. Germline CDR1 and CDR2: SEHNR and FQNEAQ (reference sequence). The CDR3 extends over 19 amino acids. J lost 2 bases, V lost 5 bases, and 16 bases had no gene match. In nucleotides, the CDR3 is TGTGCCAGCAGCAAACTCACTAGCGGGAGTAGAATTCGGCAAGAGACCCAGTACTTC. This gives the protein CASSKLTSGSRIRQETQYF.

The chain is built from TRBV5-4 and TRBJ2-7, with D perhaps matching TRBD1 (5 bases). Trimming took 0 bases from V and 2 from J, leaving 12 bases between them. The germline V gene encodes CDR1 SGHNT and CDR2 YYREEE (reference sequence). CDR3 size: 15 residues. In DNA, the CDR3 is TGTGCCAGCAGCTTGGCCGGCAGGGCTCCCTACGAGCAGTACTTC. This encodes CASSLAGRAPYEQYF.

The rearrangement joins TRBV11-2 to TRBJ1-5; 9 positions match TRBD1. The V segment lost 1 base and the J segment 6 bases; nucleotides outside the gene matches: 1. Germline CDR1 SGHAT, CDR2 FQNNGV. The CDR3 consists of 14 residues. The CDR3 loop reads CASSLGDRVQPQHF. Written as DNA, the CDR3 is TGTGCCAGCAGCTTAGGGGACAGGGTTCAGCCCCAGCATTTT.

CDR3 sequence: CASSSGQNYGYTF. CDR3 nucleotide sequence: TGTGCCAGCAGCTCCGGACAGAACTATGGCTACACCTTC. The chain employs TRBV28 and TRBJ1-2, with a weak D call TRBD1 (6 bases). From germline, CDR1 is MDHEN and CDR2 SYDVKM. Trimming removed 6 bases from V and 2 bases from J, with 10 bases in between. CDR3 length equals 13 residues.

The gene calls are TRBV30 and TRBJ2-7, with D perhaps TRBD2 (6 bases). Germline values: CDR1 GTSNPN, CDR2 SVGIG (reference sequence). This CDR3 is built from 12 residues. V was clipped by 3 bases and J by 4 bases, with 10 bases between them. CDR3 in amino acids: CAWSSGGYEQYF. DNA of the CDR3: TGTGCCTGGAGCTCCGGGGGATACGAGCAGTACTTC.

This chain connects TRBV5-4 to TRBJ2-5, with D tentatively TRBD1 (5 bases). This CDR3 is 14 amino acids long. Germline V gives CDR1 SGHNT, CDR2 YYREEE (reference sequence). Trimming took 4 bases from V and 0 from J, leaving 10 bases between them. CDR3 coding DNA: TGTGCCAGCAGCCCCGACAGATACCAAGAGACCCAGTACTTC. Encoded protein: CASSPDRYQETQYF.

In DNA, the CDR3 is TGTGCCAGCTCACCTCCCCCACCAGCTGAAGCTTTCTTT. It specifies CASSPPPPAEAFF. This chain joins TRBV18 and TRBJ1-1; unclear D gene. V shed 3 bases and J shed 6 bases, with 11 bases lying between them. CDR1 and CDR2 from the germline V gene are KGHSH and LQKENI. This CDR3 comprises 13 residues.

V and J are TRBV6-6 and TRBJ2-2; perhaps TRBD2 as D (6 bases). The CDR3 spans 14 residues. Trimming removed 0 bases from V and 5 bases from J, with 7 bases in between. Germline values: CDR1 MNHNY, CDR2 SVGAGI (reference sequence). The CDR3 loop is CASSYSGRTGELFF. CDR3 coding DNA: TGTGCCAGCAGTTACTCGGGGAGGACCGGGGAGCTGTTTTTT.

The chain employs TRBV11-2 and TRBJ1-4; 7 bases match TRBD1. The ends lost 5 bases at V and 2 bases at J; junction bases unmatched: 5. CDR1 is SGHAT, CDR2 FQNNGV, per germline. This CDR3 has 15 residues. CDR3 in DNA: TGTGCCAGCAGCGGTCCGGGACAGACTAATGAAAAACTGTTTTTT. Protein product: CASSGPGQTNEKLFF.

The CDR3 region has the DNA TGTGCCAGTAGCGACGGGGTTTTTGGAGAAAAACTGTTTTTT. Residues: CASSDGVFGEKLFF. The chain recombines TRBV19 with TRBJ1-4; no reliable D call. Trimming removed 6 bases from V and 8 bases from J, with 16 bases in between. The CDR3 runs to 14 residues. Germline CDR1 reads LNHDA; CDR2 reads SQIVND (reference sequence). The entire variable domain, with the rest obtained from reference TRBV19 and TRBJ1-4, is as follows: DGGITQSPKYLFRKEGQNVTLSCEQNLNHDAMYWYRQDPGQGLRLIYYSQIVNDFQKGDIAEGYSVSREKKESFPLTVTSAQKNPTAFYLCASSDGVFGEKLFFGSGTQLSVL.

The sample holds a few counts of this clone. CDR3 protein: CASSSRGDTEAFF. The CDR3 coding sequence is TGTGCCAGCAGCTCCAGGGGGGACACTGAAGCTTTCTTT. The V gene is TRBV7-3, the J gene TRBJ1-1; 7 nucleotides agree with TRBD1. Germline lookup yields CDR1 SGHTA and CDR2 FQGTGA. J was trimmed by 3 bases and V by 4 bases; bases with no gene match: 2. This CDR3 has 13 residues.

J is TRBJ1-5 and V is TRBV7-9, with 9 positions matching TRBD1. Germline values: CDR1 SEHNR, CDR2 FQNEAQ (reference sequence). Losses at the gene ends were 5 bases for V and 6 bases for J; bases not matched to a gene: 5. The CDR3 sequence is 14 residues long. This chain's CDR3 is CASSTGGVSQPQHF. The DNA of the CDR3 is TGTGCCAGCAGCACAGGGGGCGTAAGTCAGCCCCAGCATTTT. Looking up the rest from reference TRBV7-9 and TRBJ1-5 gives the full variable domain: DTGVSQNPRHKITKRGQNVTFRCDPISEHNRLYWYRQTLGQGPEFLTYFQNEAQLEKSRLLSDRFSAERPKGSFSTLEIQRTEQGDSAMYLCASSTGGVSQPQHFGDGTRLSIL.

The chain combines TRBV27 with TRBJ1-2, with TRBD1 matching over 7 bases. V dropped 6 bases and J dropped 8; count of bases not matched to a gene: 12. This CDR3 is built from 14 residues. Germline CDR1 MNHEY, CDR2 SMNVEV (reference sequence). The CDR3 DNA sequence: TGTGCCAGCAGGTCTGAGACAGGGCTTGGCGGCTACACCTTC. It encodes CASRSETGLGGYTF.

The chain joins TRBV29-1 to TRBJ2-7; 8 bases line up with TRBD2. With V trimmed by 7 bases and J by 2 bases, 7 bases remained unmatched. Germline loops: CDR1 SQVTM, CDR2 ANQGSEA. CDR3 length: 13 amino acids. The CDR3 sequence is CSAVSGSAYEQYF. In DNA form, the CDR3 reads TGCAGCGCTGTAAGCGGGAGCGCCTACGAGCAGTACTTC.